This T cell receptor (beta chain) appears in the sequencing data of a study of cytomegalovirus exposure and HLA in healthy donors (dated by TCRdb to about 2017). Study-level background: An earlier analysis of fewer than 750 of the donors reported 276 Gb of sequence data and 117 million unique TCR beta sequences obtained from roughly 170 million T cells. Roughly 300 gigabases of sequencing data and tens of millions of unique TCR sequences were included in an early release covering roughly 600 HLA-typed donors. Among the roughly 400 genotyped donors, approximately 81% belonged to the genetic ancestry cluster associated with self-reported Caucasian donors. The study aimed to test whether cataloging public T cell receptors could reveal signatures of past pathogen exposure. The T cell repertoires of around 670 subjects were profiled by immunosequencing and related to cytomegalovirus serostatus. Along with the approximately 650-subject first cohort, a separate validation cohort of more than 90 different subjects was used. To predict cytomegalovirus infection status, the study brought together high-throughput TCR immunosequencing, statistical association of individual TCRs with disease status, and machine learning. In a later analysis, previously published TCR beta repertoires from more than 500 donors were re-analyzed and high-resolution HLA genotyping was added so that TCR occurrence patterns could be studied. In the later analysis, no new phenotypic data were used to find candidate immune exposures; instead, reliance was placed on TCR beta sequences and their occurrence across donors. An earlier analysis of around 580 of the donors used high-throughput TCR beta sequencing to judge whether each TCR beta V gene segment behaved as functional or pseudogenic. Donor age, sex, ethnicity and CMV serostatus were compiled alongside the repertoire data. A later genetic analysis took genome-wide SNP genotypes for about three fifths of the roughly 700 donors and used that subset as a discovery cohort. Every repertoire in the discovery cohort had been generated on one and the same sequencing platform. HLA typing covered class I and class II loci at four-digit resolution. The number of donors typed differed by locus, with about 629-630 for A, B, C, DRB1 and DQB1, roughly 520 for DQA1, 606 for DPA1, and about 450 for DPB1. Because of strong linkage in the cohort, five DR-DQ haplotypes were treated as single units for association and clustering. Among some 400 genotyped donors of the cohort, an average of roughly 240,000 unique TCR beta nucleotide sequences were sequenced per donor, about a sixth of them non-productive.

Library preparation used the immunoSEQ multiplex PCR assay. For the multiplex PCR, a mixture combining 60 forward primers for TCR Vbeta segments and 13 reverse primers for TCR Jbeta segments was used. A multiplex PCR assay on genomic DNA amplified the CDR3 region of rearranged TCR beta genes. On the Illumina HiSeq System, the amplified TCR beta libraries were sequenced as 87-base-pair reads. For the original study's pipeline: A later analysis counted about 82 million unique TCR beta chains across the 700 or so repertoires, and some 11 million of these chains were shared by at least two donors. A nearest-neighbor algorithm error-corrected the raw reads and collapsed the reads into unique sequences, merging closely related sequences to remove PCR and sequencing errors. CDR3 sequences were aligned to IMGT reference sequences to assign V, D and J gene segments. Each retained sequence needed at least a six-nucleotide match to both a V gene segment and a J gene segment. Rearrangements were called productive when the CDR3 lacked stop codons and stayed in frame with V and J; all others were non-productive. CDR3 was defined by IMGT convention, running from the second conserved V-encoded cysteine to the conserved J-encoded phenylalanine. In an earlier analysis of around 600 of the donors, sequences lacking an unambiguous match to a single V gene segment were excluded. In an earlier analysis of some 590 of the donors, a V segment was called functional when productive rearrangements were above 56.7%, and segregating when the standard deviation between donors exceeded 5%. A statistical classification framework was built for diagnosing cytomegalovirus status from the catalog of TCR beta chain sequences. In a later analysis, V and J genes were assigned by comparing TCR nucleotide sequences against IMGT/GENE-DB human TR gene sequences. Using the TCRdist pipeline, a later analysis assigned CDR3 sequences along with most-parsimonious VDJ recombination scenarios. In a later analysis, each TCR beta chain was defined by its CDR3 amino acid sequence together with its V-gene family, and reads without a unique V-gene family were excluded. A later analysis removed roughly 590 highly shared, low-generation-probability nucleotide sequences to deal with suspected cross-contamination and a sequencing artifact. In a later analysis, a clonal expansion index for each public chain was calculated from normalized within-repertoire ranks of inferred template counts. In a later analysis, generation probabilities were computed using a VDJ recombination model fitted to out-of-frame rearrangements, and the results were checked against IGoR. In a later analysis, TCR-TCR, TCR-HLA and TCR-CMV co-occurrence was scored with hypergeometric tests, and a repertoire-size bias correction was applied to TCR pairs. To estimate false discovery rates, a later analysis permuted the HLA or CMV assignments 20 times. In a later analysis, co-occurring TCRs were grouped with DBSCAN, and TCRdist sequence similarity was added when clustering was performed within HLA-allele-positive subsets. Co-occurrence clustering excluded repertoires with fewer than 30,000 or more than 120,000 public chains, plus five with anomalous nucleotide sharing. This is the immuneACCESS table as TCRdb keeps it, with only in-frame sequences that have V and J called. A part of the clones is gone; compared with another copy, unresolved V genes explain less than half, and the rest is unexplained. Clone size and the V and J calls come from that table; the DNA yielded D and trimming. This sample is represented by 140,000 to 150,000 clones; about a tenth of them were singletons. The ten largest account for about 1.7% of the sample.

From V the trimming removes 4 bases and from J it removes 1 base, while the gene matches leave 9 bases of the junction unaccounted for. From the cysteine up to the phenylalanine, the CDR3 has a length of 17 residues. The retained sequence is limited to the CDR3, 51 bases, with the frame set at the first base. Sequences SGHNT (CDR1) and YYREEE (CDR2) are obtained from the germline V gene (reference sequence). On the study overall, not on this receptor specifically: Specific HLA alleles were associated with 18,000 or so TCR beta sequences at a false discovery rate of 0.05 in a later analysis. A later analysis found that HLA-associated TCR beta chains were more clonally expanded and had lower generation probabilities than equally common non-associated chains. Correlated functional status among segregating V segments might be attributable to linkage disequilibrium, but an unknown experimental factor could not be ruled out. In vitro tests confirmed that a few of the cytomegalovirus-associated TCR beta chains recognize cytomegalovirus antigens. A later genetic analysis associated a missense DCLRE1C variant with V-gene and J-gene trimming of TCR beta chains, and an independent cohort replicated the association. A cluster of highly shared sequence variants was judged likely to be a technical artifact of the sequencing pipeline. Only TCR beta chains were sequenced in this cohort, and the absence of alpha or paired-chain data limited detectable features. In a later analysis, most CMV-associated TCR beta chains were found to appear HLA-restricted, with HLA associations seemingly driven largely by CMV exposure. Several of the top co-occurrence clusters appeared to be linked to parvovirus B19, influenza, CMV and Epstein-Barr virus, according to a later analysis. Across donors, most TCR sequences were observed very rarely, whereas some public TCRs were present in many individuals. In the study, about 150 TCR beta chains were listed as associated with cytomegalovirus. The authors suggested that the approach could potentially be generalized to other disease states and immunological phenotypes. A further reported finding was that TCR beta sequences accurately predicted the HLA-A and HLA-B alleles for most subjects in the first cohort. Over 15 rarely observed V segments, including chromosome 9 orphons, were excluded from the earlier analysis of a few hundred of the donors because counts were too low. In a later analysis, the rate of TCR association differed among HLA loci, with DRB1 alleles having the most associated TCRs and HLA-C alleles having the fewest. Assigning TCR associations to individual alleles was difficult when HLA alleles, especially DR and DQ, strongly co-occurred. In both the original and validation cohorts, the classifier was reported to diagnose cytomegalovirus status with high specificity and sensitivity. Some IMGT-functional V segments, including TRBV6-2 and TRBV6-3, could not be told apart with the 87-base-pair reads, so those segments were excluded. In an earlier analysis of roughly 500 of the donors, most TCR beta V segments appeared in productive rearrangements about 87% or about 30% of the time, broadly matching IMGT annotations. Compared with the approximately 670-donor mean, donors in an Asian-associated ancestry cluster had fewer N-insertions in productive TCRs, according to a later genetic analysis. Sequencing depth was assumed to be roughly uniform across donors in the presence/absence analyses, though that assumption may not hold. CMV serostatus was the only immune exposure information available for the cohort. Because some donors lacked HLA typing at each locus, the association tests relied only on the typed subset.

The cohort consisted of 670 or so healthy bone marrow donors. At the time of sampling, every cohort member was nominally healthy, though immune exposures that went unrecorded were likely present. The donor was CMV seronegative and was included in the group of several hundred seronegative cohort members. Each donor provided a peripheral blood sample, and peripheral blood mononuclear cells were used for TCR beta sequencing. The Qiagen DNeasy Blood Extraction Kit was used to extract genomic DNA from the blood cell samples. Comments on this clone: The clone's antigen remains unknown. The sample holds no much larger clone one base away, and base qualities are not on file.

The V gene is TRBV5-4 and the J gene is TRBJ2-4; a stretch of 9 junction bases matches TRBD1. Input material: PBMCs. This clonotype was obtained from a male donor in good health and CMV-seronegative. CDR3 loop: CASSSRTGVGAKNIQYF. The nucleotide sequence is given as TGTGCCAGCAGCAGTCGGACAGGGGTGGGGGCCAAAAACATTCAGTACTTC.